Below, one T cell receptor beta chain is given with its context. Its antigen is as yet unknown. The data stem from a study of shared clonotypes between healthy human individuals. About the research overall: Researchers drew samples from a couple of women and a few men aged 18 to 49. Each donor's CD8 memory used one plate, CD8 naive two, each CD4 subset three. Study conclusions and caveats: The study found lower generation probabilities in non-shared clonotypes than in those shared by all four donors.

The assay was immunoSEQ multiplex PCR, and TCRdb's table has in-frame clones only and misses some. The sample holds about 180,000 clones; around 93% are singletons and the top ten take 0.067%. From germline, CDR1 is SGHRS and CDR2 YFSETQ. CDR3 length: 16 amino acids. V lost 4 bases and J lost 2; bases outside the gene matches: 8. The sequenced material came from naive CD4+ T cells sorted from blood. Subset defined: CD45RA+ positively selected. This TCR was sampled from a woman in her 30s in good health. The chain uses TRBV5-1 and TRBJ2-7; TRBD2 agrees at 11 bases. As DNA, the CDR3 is TGCGCCAGCAGCGCACCGGGACTAGCGGATACCTACGAGCAGTACTTC. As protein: CASSAPGLADTYEQYF.